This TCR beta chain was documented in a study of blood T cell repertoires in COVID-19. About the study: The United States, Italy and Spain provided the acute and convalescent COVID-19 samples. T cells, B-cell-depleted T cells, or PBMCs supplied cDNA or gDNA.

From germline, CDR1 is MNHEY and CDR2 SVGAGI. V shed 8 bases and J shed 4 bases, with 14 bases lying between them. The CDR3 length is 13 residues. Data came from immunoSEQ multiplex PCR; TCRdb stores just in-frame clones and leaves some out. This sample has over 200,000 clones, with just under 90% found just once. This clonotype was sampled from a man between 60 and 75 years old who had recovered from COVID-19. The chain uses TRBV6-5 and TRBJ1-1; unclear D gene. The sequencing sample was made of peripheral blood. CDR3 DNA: TGTGCCAGCGGGCACACGGATCTCACTGAAGCTTTCTTT. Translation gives CASGHTDLTEAFF.